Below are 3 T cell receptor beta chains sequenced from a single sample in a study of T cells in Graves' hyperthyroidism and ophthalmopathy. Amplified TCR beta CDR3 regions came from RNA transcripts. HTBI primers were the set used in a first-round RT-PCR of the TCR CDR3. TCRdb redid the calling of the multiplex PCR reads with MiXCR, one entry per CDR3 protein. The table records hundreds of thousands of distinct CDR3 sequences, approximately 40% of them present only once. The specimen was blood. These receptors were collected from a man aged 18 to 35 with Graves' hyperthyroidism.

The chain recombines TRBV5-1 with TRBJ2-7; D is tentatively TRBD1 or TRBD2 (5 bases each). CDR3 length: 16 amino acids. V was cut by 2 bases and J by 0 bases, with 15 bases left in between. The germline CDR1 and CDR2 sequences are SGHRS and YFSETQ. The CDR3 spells CASSFERDPSSYEQYF. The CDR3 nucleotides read TGCGCCAGCAGCTTCGAACGGGACCCGAGCTCCTACGAGCAGTACTTC. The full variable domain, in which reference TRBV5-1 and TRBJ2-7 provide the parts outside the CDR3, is KAGVTQTPRYLIKTRGQQVTLSCSPISGHRSVSWYQQTPGQGLQFLFEYFSETQRNKGNFPGRFSGRQFSNSRSEMNVSTLELGDSALYLCASSFERDPSSYEQYFGPGTRLTVT.

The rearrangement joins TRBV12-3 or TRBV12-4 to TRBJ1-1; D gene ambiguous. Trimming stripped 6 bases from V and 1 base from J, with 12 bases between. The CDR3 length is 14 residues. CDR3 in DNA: TGTGCCAGCAGATTTATCCCCGGGAACACTGAAGCTTTCTTT. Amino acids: CASRFIPGNTEAFF.

The CDR3 DNA follows: TGCAGCTTAGCCCCATCTGCACGGGAGACCCAGTACTTC. As protein: CSLAPSARETQYF. The chain has TRBV29-1 and TRBJ2-5; no clear D gene. V was cut by 8 bases and J by 5 bases, with 18 bases left in between. The germline CDR1 and CDR2 sequences are SQVTM and ANQGSEA. This CDR3 has 13 amino acids.